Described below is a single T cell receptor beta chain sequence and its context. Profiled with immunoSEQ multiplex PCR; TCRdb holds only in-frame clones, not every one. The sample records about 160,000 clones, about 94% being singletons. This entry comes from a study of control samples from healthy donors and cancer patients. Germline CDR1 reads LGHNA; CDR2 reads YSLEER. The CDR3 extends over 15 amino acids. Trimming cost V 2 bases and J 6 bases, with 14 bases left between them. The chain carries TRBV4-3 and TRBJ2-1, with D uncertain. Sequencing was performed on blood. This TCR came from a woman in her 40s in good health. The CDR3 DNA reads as TGCGCCAGCAGCCAATATACGGTCAGCCGCAATGAGCAGTTCTTC. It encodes CASSQYTVSRNEQFF.